This T cell receptor beta chain was documented in a study of PD-1 blockade in classical Hodgkin lymphoma. Study observations and caveats: Exclusion was the outcome for patients who began nivolumab under 1 year after ASCT. Reasons behind the repertoire differences stay unclear, perhaps disease activity or earlier therapy. Reports indicated that newly diagnosed patients had lower baseline TCR diversity than healthy donors did.

Assay used: immunoSEQ multiplex PCR; TCRdb lists only in-frame clones, some missing. The repertoire holds about 110,000 clones, with roughly nine tenths as singletons. Concerning this clone: Its matching antigen is unknown.

Per the germline V gene, CDR1 is LNHNV and CDR2 is YYDKDF (reference sequence). The V and J ends lost 8 bases and 0 bases respectively, with 11 bases between them. This CDR3 has 14 amino acids. The patients all showed relapse after autologous stem cell transplantation, while their brentuximab vedotin exposure varied. The sample here was peripheral blood mononuclear cells (PBMCs), taken before the second cycle of nivolumab. The chain uses TRBV15 and TRBJ2-1, with D maybe TRBD2 (5 bases). The sequence derives from a human donor with classical Hodgkin lymphoma. The CDR3 region has the DNA TGTGCCACCGGAACTGGGAGCTCCTACAATGAGCAGTTCTTC. This codes for CATGTGSSYNEQFF.